Many counts were recorded for the clone carrying this T cell receptor beta chain. The antigen remains undetermined. The entry originates in a study of T-cell reconstitution after alpha-beta-depleted transplantation in children. Study results and limitations: Alpha-beta T cells present about two months after transplant were reported to originate from several hundred expanded graft clones. Recipient T cells and thymic progenitors that survived were the source of the high TCRbeta diversity seen at day 60 in some patients. At one year after transplant, newly produced T cells mostly accounted for T-cell counts and diversity.

During its preparation, the TCRbeta library received unique molecular identifiers. TCRdb reprocessed the PCR reads via MiXCR and lists one record per CDR3 protein. Seen here are about 870,000 distinct CDR3 sequences, less than 20% observed once, and the top ten hold approximately 4.5%. Trimming stripped 8 bases from V and 0 bases from J, with 15 bases between. Germline CDR1 and CDR2: SGHRS and YFSETQ. This CDR3 comprises 16 residues. This sequence was found in a male patient younger than 18 who had a stem cell transplant for acute lymphoblastic leukemia, so the T cells may come from the graft donor. The sample consisted of PBMCs, mostly from graft donor cells, taken 360 days after TCRalphabeta/CD19-depleted stem cell transplant. The chain combines TRBV5-1 with TRBJ2-6, with a possible D match to TRBD2 (6 bases). Here the CDR3 reads CASTGSLDSGANVLTF. CDR3 DNA: TGCGCCAGTACCGGGAGCCTAGACTCTGGGGCCAACGTCCTGACTTTC.